One sample yielded the 31 T cell receptor beta chains listed below, sequenced in a study of OX40 agonist ivuxolimab in advanced cancers. The repertoire was sequenced with immunoSEQ multiplex PCR; TCRdb's copy has only in-frame clones and lacks some. The profile covers under 85,000 clones, with 85% to 95% appearing a single time and 0.55% to 0.7% taken by the ten largest. Sequenced here: CD4+ or CD8+ T cells sorted from blood, sampled in a trial of the OX40 agonist ivuxolimab. The receptor source for this set is an adult with an advanced solid tumor such as melanoma, head and neck, liver or kidney cancer.

The gene calls are TRBV12-5 and TRBJ2-1; no clear D gene. The CDR3 is 11 residues long. The germline V and J ends were trimmed by 3 bases and 6 bases, with 3 bases remaining between them. Germline CDR1 is LGHNT and CDR2 is FRNRAP. The DNA for the CDR3 is TGTGCTAGTGGTTTCCGCAATGAGCAGTTCTTC. This sequence encodes CASGFRNEQFF. The full variable domain, with the rest looked up from reference TRBV12-5 and TRBJ2-1, is DARVTQTPRHKVTEMGQEVTMRCQPILGHNTVFWYRQTMMQGLELLAYFRNRAPLDDSGMPKDRFSAEMPDATLATLKIQPSEPRDSAVYFCASGFRNEQFFGPGTRLTVL.

V usage is TRBV27 and J usage is TRBJ2-7; 7 positions match TRBD1. V lost 5 bases and J lost 3; bases outside the gene matches: 7. The CDR3 totals 14 residues. Germline V CDR1 and CDR2: MNHEY, SMNVEV (reference sequence). The CDR3: CASSTDRAIYEQYF. The CDR3 coding sequence is TGTGCCAGCAGTACCGACAGGGCAATCTACGAGCAGTACTTC.

The rearrangement uses TRBV11-1 and TRBJ2-7; no reliable D call. The germline gives CDR1 SGHAT, CDR2 FQDESV (reference sequence). The CDR3 is 15 amino acids. V lost 2 bases to trimming and J lost 5 bases, with 16 bases between them. The CDR3: CASSLFGKRDDEQYF. CDR3 coding DNA: TGTGCCAGCAGCTTATTTGGGAAGCGCGACGACGAGCAGTACTTC.

The chain is built from TRBV28 and TRBJ1-6; D is uncertain. CDR3 length equals 15 residues. V lost 3 bases to trimming and J lost 10 bases, with 16 bases between them. Germline V gene sequence: CDR1 MDHEN, CDR2 SYDVKM. The CDR3 DNA reads TGTGCCAGCAGTTTGAGATATGGTGTGGGGTCACCCCTCCACTTT. Protein: CASSLRYGVGSPLHF.

The chain has TRBV27 and TRBJ1-1; 7 nucleotides match TRBD1. CDR1 is MNHEY and CDR2 is SMNVEV in the germline V gene (reference sequence). After removal of 0 bases from V and 3 bases from J, the junction contained 4 bases not matched to a gene. The CDR3 spans 15 residues. The CDR3 DNA follows: TGTGCCAGCAGTTTATCGCCGACAGGGTACACTGAAGCTTTCTTT. Amino acid sequence: CASSLSPTGYTEAFF.

This chain joins TRBV7-2 and TRBJ2-1, with 13 bases aligning to TRBD2. Germline-derived CDR1 and CDR2 are SGHTA and FQGNSA. CDR3 length: 17 residues. With V trimmed by 3 bases and J by 8 bases, 10 bases remained unmatched. The CDR3 region has the DNA TGTGCCAGCAGCTTCCCCCGGACTAGCGGGAGTGCATATGAGCAGTTCTTC. Translating it yields CASSFPRTSGSAYEQFF.

The chain couples TRBV7-2 to TRBJ2-3; D might be TRBD1 (6 bases). This CDR3 has 16 residues. The V gene's germline CDR1 is SGHTA and CDR2 FQGNSA. V lost 5 bases, J lost 1 base, and 16 bases lay in between. The CDR3 sequence: CASSHGRGPRTDTQYF. DNA of the CDR3: TGTGCCAGCAGCCACGGCAGGGGTCCCCGCACAGATACGCAGTATTTT.

This clone was detected once. The chain combines TRBV28 with TRBJ1-1, with a tentative D call TRBD1 (6 bases). V was trimmed by 7 bases and J by 11 bases, leaving 20 bases between them. Germline CDR1 MDHEN, CDR2 SYDVKM. The CDR3 length is 13 residues. CDR3 loop: CASNAWGAKAAFF. CDR3 in DNA: TGTGCCAGCAACGCGTGGGGGGCCAAGGCGGCTTTCTTT.

The chain uses TRBV7-3 and TRBJ2-1, with D unresolved. Trimming took 2 bases from V and 3 from J, leaving 5 bases between them. The length of the CDR3 is 13 residues. Germline CDR1 SGHTA, CDR2 FQGTGA. CDR3 sequence: CASSLAIYNEQFF. The CDR3 bases are TGTGCCAGCAGCTTAGCTATCTACAATGAGCAGTTCTTC.

The rearrangement links TRBV2 to TRBJ2-7; TRBD2 agrees at 7 bases. The CDR3 contains 13 residues. In germline, CDR1 is SNHLY, CDR2 FYNNEI. The V gene end was trimmed by 8 bases and the J gene end by 3 bases; junction bases not matched to a gene: 7. CDR3 sequence (DNA): TGTGCCAGCGTTGCGGGAGATCGCTACGAGCAGTACTTC. Its protein is CASVAGDRYEQYF.

The gene calls are TRBV2 and TRBJ1-3; D possibly corresponds to TRBD1 (5 bases). Between the trimmed V and J ends, which lost 2 bases and 3 bases, there was a span of 8 bases. The CDR3 covers 14 residues. CDR1 SNHLY and CDR2 FYNNEI come from the germline V gene. For the CDR3, the DNA is TGTGCCAGCAGTGAACAGGGTTATGGAAACACCATATATTTT. Protein product: CASSEQGYGNTIYF.

The chain is built from TRBV5-1 and TRBJ1-1; TRBD1 agrees at 9 bases. From germline, CDR1 is SGHRS and CDR2 YFSETQ. The CDR3 is made up of 18 amino acids. J was trimmed by 5 bases and V by 1 base; bases with no gene match: 15. The CDR3 nucleotides read TGCGCCAGCAGCTTGTGGGCCTTGGGACAGGGTCGGGGAACTGAAGCTTTCTTT. As protein: CASSLWALGQGRGTEAFF.

The V call is TRBV5-1, the J call TRBJ2-5, with 12 bases matching TRBD2. Germline values: CDR1 SGHRS, CDR2 YFSETQ. The CDR3 loop spans 16 amino acids. V lost 0 bases and J lost 7; bases outside the gene matches: 7. The CDR3, as DNA: TGCGCCAGCAGCTTGGGGCTAGCGGGAGGGCCGGGGACCCAGTACTTC. It is translated as CASSLGLAGGPGTQYF.

The chain is built from TRBV6-5 and TRBJ2-7; D not certain. V shed 5 bases and J shed 1 base, with 12 bases lying between them. The CDR3 extends over 14 amino acids. Germline values: CDR1 MNHEY, CDR2 SVGAGI. CDR3 coding DNA: TGTGCCAGCAGTCGCCCCGGTGGATCCTACGAGCAGTACTTC. Its translation: CASSRPGGSYEQYF.

This rearrangement joins TRBV5-6 to TRBJ2-7; 7 bases line up with TRBD2. Germline CDR1 and CDR2: SGHDT and YYEEEE. Germline trimming cut 4 bases from V and 0 bases from J; bases unmatched to any gene: 7. This CDR3 is built from 15 residues. The chain's CDR3 is CASSRFSGNSYEQYF. The CDR3 DNA sequence: TGTGCCAGCAGCCGATTCAGCGGGAACTCCTACGAGCAGTACTTC.

V is TRBV7-3 and J is TRBJ2-6; D not certain. This CDR3 is built from 16 residues. CDR1 is SGHTA, CDR2 FQGTGA, per germline. The CDR3 sequence: CATSRTASSGANVLTF. The CDR3, as DNA: TGTGCAACCTCAAGGACGGCGAGCTCTGGGGCCAACGTCCTGACTTTC.

The chain carries TRBV29-1 and TRBJ2-2; no clear D. This CDR3 spans 14 amino acids. V was trimmed by 4 bases and J by 5 bases, leaving 14 bases between them. Germline V gene sequence: CDR1 SQVTM, CDR2 ANQGSEA. DNA for the CDR3: TGCAGCGTTGGAGAGCCCTTTGCGACCGGGGAGCTGTTTTTT. Residues: CSVGEPFATGELFF.

The chain is built from TRBV28 and TRBJ2-1; the match to TRBD1 covers 10 bases. Unmatched junction bases numbered 7, after V lost 3 bases and J lost 5 bases. Germline-derived CDR1 and CDR2 are MDHEN and SYDVKM. This CDR3 has 16 amino acids. This CDR3 reads CASSLVRDRGHNEQFF. In nucleotides, the CDR3 is TGTGCCAGCAGTTTGGTTAGGGACAGGGGCCACAATGAGCAGTTCTTC.

V usage is TRBV7-9 and J usage is TRBJ2-7, with 11 bases fitting TRBD1. V lost 5 bases to trimming and J lost 2 bases; unmatched junction nucleotides: 8. Germline V gene lookup returns CDR1 SEHNR and CDR2 FQNEAQ (reference sequence). The length of the CDR3 is 16 residues. The CDR3 coding sequence is TGTGCCAGCAGCCTGCCGGGACAGGGGGGACCCTACGAGCAGTACTTC. This sequence encodes CASSLPGQGGPYEQYF.

J is TRBJ1-2 and V is TRBV14; possibly TRBD1 for D (6 bases). The CDR3 sequence is 16 residues long. Germline CDR1 is SGHDN and CDR2 is FVKESK. Trimming pared 1 base from V and 8 bases from J, leaving 20 bases between. DNA for the CDR3: TGTGCCAGCAGCCAAGGTTCGGACAGCTATTTTACGGGCTACACCTTC. Its translation is CASSQGSDSYFTGYTF.

The V and J genes are TRBV5-6 and TRBJ1-4; no reliable D call. This CDR3 region has 14 residues. Germline V gives CDR1 SGHDT, CDR2 YYEEEE. The germline V and J ends were trimmed by 0 bases and 5 bases, with 8 bases remaining between them. In DNA form, the CDR3 reads TGTGCCAGCAGCTTGGCGGGTACCAATGAAAAACTGTTTTTT. Translated, it gives CASSLAGTNEKLFF.

This clone was detected once. J is TRBJ1-5 and V is TRBV19; TRBD1 is a possible D gene (5 bases). V was pared by 4 bases and J by 0 bases, with 19 bases between. The V gene's germline CDR1 is LNHDA and CDR2 SQIVND (reference sequence). The CDR3 contains 18 residues. Here the CDR3 DNA reads TGTGCCAGTAGTACAAGGGCCACGACAGTCTATAGCAATCAGCCCCAGCATTTT. As protein: CASSTRATTVYSNQPQHF.

Regarding this clone: Other DNA sequences within the sample encode an identical CDR3. The V gene is TRBV7-2, the J gene TRBJ2-1; D unresolved. V lost 1 base and J 6 bases, leaving 7 bases between the germline ends. The CDR3 loop spans 13 amino acids. Looked up from germline, CDR1 is SGHTA and CDR2 is FQGNSA. This CDR3 is CASSLGQFNEQFF. CDR3 DNA sequence: TGTGCCAGCAGCTTAGGACAATTCAATGAGCAGTTCTTC.

The genes are TRBV28 and TRBJ1-5; 7 bases fit TRBD1. With V trimmed by 2 bases and J by 4 bases, 5 bases remained unmatched. This CDR3 is built from 15 residues. Germline V gene sequence: CDR1 MDHEN, CDR2 SYDVKM. In DNA form, the CDR3 reads TGTGCCAGCAGTTTAACAGGGGCTCGGAATCAGCCCCAGCATTTT. As protein: CASSLTGARNQPQHF.

This clone was seen once. J is TRBJ2-2 and V is TRBV7-9; 7 bases map to TRBD1. The germline CDR1 and CDR2 sequences are SEHNR and FQNEAQ (reference sequence). V lost 0 bases and J lost 3; bases outside the gene matches: 4. CDR3 length equals 16 residues. CDR3 sequence reads: CASSLATGKHTGELFF. CDR3 DNA sequence: TGTGCCAGCAGCTTAGCGACAGGGAAACACACCGGGGAGCTGTTTTTT. Full variable domain (remainder filled in from reference TRBV7-9 and TRBJ2-2): DTGVSQNPRHKITKRGQNVTFRCDPISEHNRLYWYRQTLGQGPEFLTYFQNEAQLEKSRLLSDRFSAERPKGSFSTLEIQRTEQGDSAMYLCASSLATGKHTGELFFGEGSRLTVL.

This chain joins TRBV4-3 and TRBJ2-5; 7 bases fit TRBD2. V gave up 0 bases and J gave up 4 bases; unmatched junction bases: 5. Germline V CDR1 and CDR2: LGHNA, YSLEER. The CDR3 contains 15 residues. CDR3 protein: CASSQEGGRGETQYF. CDR3 sequence (DNA): TGCGCCAGCAGCCAAGAGGGGGGGAGGGGAGAGACCCAGTACTTC.

This chain connects TRBV7-2 to TRBJ2-3; the D gene is possibly TRBD2 (5 bases). This CDR3 is 15 amino acids long. V shed 3 bases and J shed 4 bases, with 14 bases lying between them. From germline, CDR1 is SGHTA and CDR2 FQGNSA. The CDR3 spells CASSFDSRGSDTQYF. Written as DNA, the CDR3 is TGTGCCAGCAGCTTCGATTCAAGAGGGTCAGATACGCAGTATTTT.

The genes are TRBV9 and TRBJ2-6, with a possible D match to TRBD1 (6 bases). V was cut by 4 bases and J by 0 bases, with 8 bases left in between. This CDR3 has 15 amino acids. Per germline, CDR1 SGDLS and CDR2 YYNGEE. CDR3 protein: CASSSGHSGANVLTF. The CDR3 DNA is TGTGCCAGCAGCTCGGGACACTCTGGGGCCAACGTCCTGACTTTC.

J is TRBJ1-4 and V is TRBV6-5, with 9 bases fitting TRBD1. The CDR3 runs 14 residues. CDR1 is MNHEY and CDR2 is SVGAGI in the germline V gene. V trimming: 5 bases; J trimming: 7 bases; junction bases outside the gene matches: 5. CDR3 residues: CASSKQGAGEKLFF. In DNA, the CDR3 is TGTGCCAGCAGTAAACAGGGGGCAGGTGAAAAACTGTTTTTT.

This sequence joins TRBV6-1 and TRBJ2-7; TRBD1 matches 7 bases. The germline gives CDR1 MNHNS, CDR2 SASEGT. The CDR3 loop spans 15 amino acids. V lost 4 bases to trimming and J lost 0 bases; unmatched junction nucleotides: 6. DNA for the CDR3: TGTGCCAGCAGTGTGGAGACAGGGAGCTCCTACGAGCAGTACTTC. Protein: CASSVETGSSYEQYF.

The chain links TRBV4-3 to TRBJ2-5; possibly TRBD1 for D (6 bases). Per germline, CDR1 LGHNA and CDR2 YSLEER. Trimming cost V 2 bases and J 6 bases, with 16 bases left between them. The CDR3 sequence is 15 residues long. CDR3 sequence: CASSQIAWGPQTQYF. The CDR3 DNA is TGCGCCAGCAGCCAAATTGCGTGGGGGCCCCAGACCCAGTACTTC.